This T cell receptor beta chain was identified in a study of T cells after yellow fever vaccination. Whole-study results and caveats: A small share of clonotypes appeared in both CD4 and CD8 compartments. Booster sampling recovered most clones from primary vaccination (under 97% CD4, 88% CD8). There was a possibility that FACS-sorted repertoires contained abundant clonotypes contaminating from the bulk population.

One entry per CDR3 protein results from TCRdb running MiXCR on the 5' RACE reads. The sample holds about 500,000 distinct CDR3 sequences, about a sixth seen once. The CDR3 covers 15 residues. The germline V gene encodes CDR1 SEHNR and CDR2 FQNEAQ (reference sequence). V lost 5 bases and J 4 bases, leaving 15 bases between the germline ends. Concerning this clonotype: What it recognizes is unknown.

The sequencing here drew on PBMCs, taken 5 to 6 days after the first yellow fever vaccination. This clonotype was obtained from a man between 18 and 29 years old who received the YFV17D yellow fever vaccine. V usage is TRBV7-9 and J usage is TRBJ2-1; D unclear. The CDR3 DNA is TGTGCCAGCAGCCAAGGGCCATCGACATACAATGAGCAGTTCTTC. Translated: CASSQGPSTYNEQFF.